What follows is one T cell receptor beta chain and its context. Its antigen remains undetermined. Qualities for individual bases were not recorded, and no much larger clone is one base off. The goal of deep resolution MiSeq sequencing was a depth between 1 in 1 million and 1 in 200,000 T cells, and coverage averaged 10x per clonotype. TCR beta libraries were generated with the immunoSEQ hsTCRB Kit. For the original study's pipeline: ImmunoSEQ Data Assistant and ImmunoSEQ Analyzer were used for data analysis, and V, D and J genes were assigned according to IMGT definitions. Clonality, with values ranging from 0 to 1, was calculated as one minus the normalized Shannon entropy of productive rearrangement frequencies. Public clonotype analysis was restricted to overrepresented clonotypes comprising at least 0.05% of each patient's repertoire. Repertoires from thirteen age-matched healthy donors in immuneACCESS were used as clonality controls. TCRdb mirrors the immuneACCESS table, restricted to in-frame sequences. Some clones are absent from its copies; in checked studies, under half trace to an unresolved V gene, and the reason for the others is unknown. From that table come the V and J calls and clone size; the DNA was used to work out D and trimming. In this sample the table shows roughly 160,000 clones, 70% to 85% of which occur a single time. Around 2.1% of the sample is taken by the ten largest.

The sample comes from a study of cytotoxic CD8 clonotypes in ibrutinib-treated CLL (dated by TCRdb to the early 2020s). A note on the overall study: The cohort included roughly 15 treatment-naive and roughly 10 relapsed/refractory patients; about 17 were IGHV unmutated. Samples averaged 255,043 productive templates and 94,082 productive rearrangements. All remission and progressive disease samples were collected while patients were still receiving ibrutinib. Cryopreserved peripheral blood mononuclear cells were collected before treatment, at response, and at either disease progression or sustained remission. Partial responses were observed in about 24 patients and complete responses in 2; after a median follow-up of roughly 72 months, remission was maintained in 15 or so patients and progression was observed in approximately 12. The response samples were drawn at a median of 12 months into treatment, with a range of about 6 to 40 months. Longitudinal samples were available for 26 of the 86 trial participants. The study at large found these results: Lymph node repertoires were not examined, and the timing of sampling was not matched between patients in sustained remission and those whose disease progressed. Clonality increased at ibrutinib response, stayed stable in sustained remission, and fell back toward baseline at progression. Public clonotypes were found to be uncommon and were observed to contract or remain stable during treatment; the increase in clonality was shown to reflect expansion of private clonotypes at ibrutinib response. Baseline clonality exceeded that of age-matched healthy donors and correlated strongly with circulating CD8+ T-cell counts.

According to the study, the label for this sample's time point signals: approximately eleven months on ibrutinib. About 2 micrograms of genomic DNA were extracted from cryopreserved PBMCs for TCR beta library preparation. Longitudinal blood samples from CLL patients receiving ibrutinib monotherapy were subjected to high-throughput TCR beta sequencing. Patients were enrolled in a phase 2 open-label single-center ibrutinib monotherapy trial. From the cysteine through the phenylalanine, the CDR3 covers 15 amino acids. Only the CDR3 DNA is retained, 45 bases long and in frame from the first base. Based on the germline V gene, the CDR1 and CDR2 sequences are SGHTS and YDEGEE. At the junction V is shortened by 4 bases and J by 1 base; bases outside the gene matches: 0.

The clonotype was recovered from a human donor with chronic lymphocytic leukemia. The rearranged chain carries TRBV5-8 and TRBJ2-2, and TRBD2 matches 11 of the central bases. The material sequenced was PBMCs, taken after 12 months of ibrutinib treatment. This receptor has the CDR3 CASSGTSGNTGELFF. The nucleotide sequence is TGTGCCAGCAGCGGGACTAGCGGGAACACCGGGGAGCTGTTTTTT.